The clone carrying this TCR beta chain was seen at least ten times. The use of a sample-barcoded 5' primer and a J-beta primer mix characterized a second PCR of roughly 6 to 11 cycles. A template-switch adaptor containing 12 random nucleotides labeled each cDNA molecule. TCRdb reprocessed the 5' RACE reads with MiXCR, giving one entry per CDR3 protein. The sample has hundreds of thousands of distinct CDR3 sequences; under 35% are singletons. The data stem from a study of blood T cells in healthy people across ages. Looked up from germline, CDR1 is SNHLY and CDR2 is FYNNEI. With 5 bases clipped from V and 7 bases from J, the junction kept 10 bases outside the gene matches. The CDR3 loop spans 15 amino acids.

The chain couples TRBV2 to TRBJ2-7; 11 nucleotides align to TRBD2. The TCR was taken from a woman aged 80 or older in good health. The source material was blood. The CDR3 is CASSPMTSGVVEQYF. CDR3 nucleotide sequence: TGTGCCAGCAGTCCTATGACTAGCGGGGTTGTTGAGCAGTACTTC.